This record covers a single T cell receptor (beta chain). This receptor's antigen is unknown. No base qualities exist here, and no much larger clone lies one base off it. Participants in the prospective study were aged roughly 18 to 89 years, lived in over 20 United States geographic areas, and enrolled through a virtual design. In the prospective study, participants were assigned to cohorts based on the clinical history participants reported in a screening survey and a study questionnaire. ImmuneRACE Cohort 3 recovered participants were defined by two consecutive negative NP/OP PCR tests, healthcare professional clearance, or symptom resolution. Each participant in the prospective study had whole blood, serum and a nasopharyngeal or oropharyngeal swab collected by mobile phlebotomists. Prospective study participants could optionally give additional blood draws and questionnaires over an approximately 2-month period. Before DNA extraction, blood samples from the prospective study were shipped at room temperature or frozen.

This sample is drawn from a study of blood T cell repertoires in COVID-19 (dated by TCRdb to the early 2020s). Study-wide context: Collaborator samples came from the United States, Italy and Spain and covered acute and convalescent phases of COVID-19. The prospective study material was composed of cDNA or gDNA derived from T cells, B-cell-depleted T cells, or PBMCs. Subjects who had been exposed to COVID-19, were actively infected with it, or had recovered from it provided the deeply sampled blood TCRbeta repertoires that made up the dataset. A freely available public database, intended as a resource for researchers studying the immune response to SARS-CoV-2, is where the repertoires were released. The samples were drawn from two sources: the first 160 participants of the ongoing ImmuneRACE study, and 1,200 or so subjects contributed by 6 global collaborators. Sample metadata almost always included a de-identified subject ID, COVID-19 status, age in years and sex. Where available, HLA class I and class II types were taken from metadata supplied by the sample provider and were not determined by assay-based typing.

Broad study findings and their caveats: The quantity of clinical and demographic metadata differed by source and by participant and was supplied without curation.

Reading from cysteine to phenylalanine, the CDR3 counts 17 amino acids. This entry keeps only the CDR3 DNA: 51 bases, framed from base 1. The germline V gene (reference sequence) yields LNHDA for CDR1 and SQIVND for CDR2. At the junction V is shortened by 3 bases and J by 4 bases, with 16 bases in between. TCRbeta CDR3 regions were amplified from genomic DNA using the immunoSEQ Assay, a bias-controlled multiplex PCR. As for the authors' bioinformatics: Within the assay, amplification of reference gene primers was used to estimate how many nucleated cells each sample contained. To quantify the absolute abundance of each unique TCRbeta CDR3 rearrangement, sequence reads were collapsed and filtered. For each sample, productive Simpson clonality was calculated as the square root of Simpson's diversity index across productive rearrangements. TCRdb provides this immuneACCESS table in a form limited to in-frame rearrangements. Some clones are lacking; in checked studies, under half of them reflect an unresolved V gene, and why the rest are absent is not known. V and J calls and clone size come straight from that table; D and trimming were deduced from the DNA. Within this sample are roughly 280,000 clones, with around 91% of them counted one time only. The top ten clones comprise 2.4% of the sample.

Sequencing was carried out using PBMCs or T cells enriched from blood (not recorded which). The rearrangement joined TRBV19 to TRBJ1-6; TRBD1 is a weak D gene call, 6 bases matching. This TCR was recovered from a woman younger than 30 who had recovered from COVID-19. The CDR3 reads as follows: CASSIRPGERYNSPLHF. The nucleotide sequence is given as TGTGCCAGTAGTATTCGTCCAGGGGAACGGTATAATTCACCCCTCCACTTT. Full variable domain (CDR3 extended with the reference TRBV19 and TRBJ1-6 proteins): DGGITQSPKYLFRKEGQNVTLSCEQNLNHDAMYWYRQDPGQGLRLIYYSQIVNDFQKGDIAEGYSVSREKKESFPLTVTSAQKNPTAFYLCASSIRPGERYNSPLHFGNGTRLTVT.